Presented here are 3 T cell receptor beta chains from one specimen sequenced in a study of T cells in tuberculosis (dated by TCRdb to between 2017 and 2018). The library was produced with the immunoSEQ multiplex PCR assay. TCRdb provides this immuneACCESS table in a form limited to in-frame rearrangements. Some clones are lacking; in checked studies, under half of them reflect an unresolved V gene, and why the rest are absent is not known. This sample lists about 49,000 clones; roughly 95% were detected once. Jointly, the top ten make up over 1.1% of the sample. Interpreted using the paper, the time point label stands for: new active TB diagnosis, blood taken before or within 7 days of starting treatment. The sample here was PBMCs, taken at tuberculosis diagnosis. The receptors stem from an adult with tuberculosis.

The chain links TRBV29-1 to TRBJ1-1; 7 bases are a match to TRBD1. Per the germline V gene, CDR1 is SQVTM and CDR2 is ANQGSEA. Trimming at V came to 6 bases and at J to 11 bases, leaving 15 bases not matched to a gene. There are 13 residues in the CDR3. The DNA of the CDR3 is TGCAGCGTCCGCGACAGGGTGGCCCAGGGGGCTTTCTTT. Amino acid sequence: CSVRDRVAQGAFF.

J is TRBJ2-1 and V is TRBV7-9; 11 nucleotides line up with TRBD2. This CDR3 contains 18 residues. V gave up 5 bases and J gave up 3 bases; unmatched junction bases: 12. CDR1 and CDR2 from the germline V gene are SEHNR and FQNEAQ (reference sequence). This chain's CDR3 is CASSTNTGTSGIYNEQFF. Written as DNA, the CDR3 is TGTGCCAGCAGCACGAATACCGGGACTAGCGGAATCTACAATGAGCAGTTCTTC.

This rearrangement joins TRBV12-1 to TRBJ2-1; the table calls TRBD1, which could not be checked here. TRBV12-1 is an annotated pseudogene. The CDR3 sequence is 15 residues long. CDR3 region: CASSSGQGSYNEQFF. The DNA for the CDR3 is TGTGCCAGCAGCTCTGGACAGGGCTCCTACAATGAGCAGTTCTTC.